This TCR beta chain was captured by sequencing in a study of OX40 agonist ivuxolimab in advanced cancers. Overall study context: Ivuxolimab is an agonistic anti-OX40 (CD134) antibody, and patients were treated with it. A history of anti-PD-1, anti-PD-L1 or anti-CTLA-4 therapy was acceptable, and 40% had some. Study-wide results and limits: Certain nonresponders additionally had low normalized T-cell clonal expansion. Antigen specificity remained undetermined for the expanded peripheral T cells.

Generated by immunoSEQ multiplex PCR, the TCRdb table keeps only in-frame clones and is missing some. Here the sample spans about 77,000 clones, 81% being singletons. V lost 5 bases to trimming and J lost 1 base; unmatched junction nucleotides: 4. Germline V lookup: CDR1 SGHTA, CDR2 FQGTGA. This CDR3 is 15 amino acids long. Concerning this clone itself: What it binds is unknown.

This TCR was recovered from an adult with an advanced solid tumor such as melanoma, head and neck, liver or kidney cancer. The V call is TRBV7-3, the J call TRBJ2-5; 10 nucleotides align to TRBD2. This material consisted of CD4+ or CD8+ T cells sorted from blood, taken in a trial of the OX40 agonist ivuxolimab. In DNA form, the CDR3 reads TGTGCCAGCAGCCAAGAGCGGGGGGGCCAAGAGACCCAGTACTTC. The encoded protein is CASSQERGGQETQYF.